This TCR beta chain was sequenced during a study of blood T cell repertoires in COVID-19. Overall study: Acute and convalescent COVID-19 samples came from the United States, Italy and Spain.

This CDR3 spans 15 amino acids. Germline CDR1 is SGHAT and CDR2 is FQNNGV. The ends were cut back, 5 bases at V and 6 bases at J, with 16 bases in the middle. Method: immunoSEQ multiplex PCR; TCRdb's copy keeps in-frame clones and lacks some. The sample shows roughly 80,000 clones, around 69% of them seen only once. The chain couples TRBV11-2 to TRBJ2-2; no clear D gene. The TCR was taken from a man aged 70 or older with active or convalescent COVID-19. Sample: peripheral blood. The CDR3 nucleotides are TGTGCCAGCAGCCCTCTCAATGGGCGCCCCGGGGAGCTGTTTTTT. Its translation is CASSPLNGRPGELFF.